Listed here are 24 T cell receptor beta chains from one sample, sequenced in a study of OX40 agonist ivuxolimab in advanced cancers. Some clones are missing from TCRdb's copy, which holds only in-frame ones; the method was immunoSEQ multiplex PCR. The repertoire holds 60,000 to 85,000 clones, with 85% to 90% as singletons. The sample in question was CD4+ or CD8+ T cells sorted from blood, obtained in a trial of the OX40 agonist ivuxolimab. These receptors came from an adult with an advanced solid tumor such as melanoma, head and neck, liver or kidney cancer.

The chain uses TRBV28 and TRBJ1-1; 11 nucleotides line up with TRBD1. CDR1 is MDHEN, CDR2 SYDVKM, per germline. The CDR3 is made up of 15 amino acids. The V and J ends lost 5 bases and 4 bases, in that order; junction bases with no gene match: 6. The CDR3 sequence: CASSLTGTGGTEAFF. The DNA of the CDR3 is TGTGCCAGCAGTCTCACCGGGACAGGGGGCACTGAAGCTTTCTTT. The variable domain in full, with the rest retrieved from reference TRBV28 and TRBJ1-1, is DVKVTQSSRYLVKRTGEKVFLECVQDMDHENMFWYRQDPGLGLRLIYFSYDVKMKEKGDIPEGYSVSREKKERFSLILESASTNQTSMYLCASSLTGTGGTEAFFGQGTRLTVV.

This clone has more than one count but fewer than ten. This rearrangement joins TRBV5-1 to TRBJ2-5; tentatively, D is TRBD2 (6 bases). Trimming took off 4 bases at V and 4 bases at J, with 14 bases between the two ends. The CDR3 is 14 amino acids. Per germline, CDR1 SGHRS and CDR2 YFSETQ. The CDR3 here is CASSIRRGAETQYF. The DNA for the CDR3 is TGCGCCAGCAGCATTAGGAGGGGCGCAGAGACCCAGTACTTC.

The table lists this clone with a few counts. This chain uses TRBV5-1 with TRBJ2-3; no definite D call. Looked up from germline, CDR1 is SGHRS and CDR2 is YFSETQ. This CDR3 has 13 amino acids. Trimming removed 1 base from V and 2 bases from J, with 5 bases in between. The CDR3 region is CASSLRVTDTQYF. The CDR3 DNA follows: TGCGCCAGCAGCTTGAGGGTCACAGATACGCAGTATTTT.

The genes are TRBV19 and TRBJ2-7; the match to TRBD1 covers 9 bases. The germline CDR1 and CDR2 sequences are LNHDA and SQIVND (reference sequence). The CDR3 is 15 residues long. The V gene end was trimmed by 6 bases and the J gene end by 3 bases; junction bases not matched to a gene: 9. The CDR3 here is CASRLHGQGNYEQYF. The CDR3 bases are TGTGCCAGTAGACTTCACGGACAGGGGAACTACGAGCAGTACTTC.

The chain links TRBV19 to TRBJ1-6; unclear D gene. This CDR3 comprises 12 residues. Deletions cut 5 bases from V and 6 bases from J, with 5 bases between. Looked up from germline, CDR1 is LNHDA and CDR2 is SQIVND (reference sequence). For the CDR3, the DNA is TGTGCCAGTAGTGTTCTTAATTCACCCCTCCACTTT. Translation: CASSVLNSPLHF.

The CDR3 loop is CASSLSGGASTDTQYF. CDR3 in DNA: TGTGCCAGCAGCTTGTCCGGCGGGGCGAGCACAGATACGCAGTATTTT. The V call is TRBV5-5, the J call TRBJ2-3; D is possibly TRBD2 (6 bases). V lost 1 base and J 0 bases, leaving 12 bases between the germline ends. Germline lookup yields CDR1 SGHKS and CDR2 YYEKEE (reference sequence). The CDR3 has 16 residues.

This clone was picked up many times. This CDR3 reads CASSLGWFRGGELFF. The CDR3 bases are TGTGCCAGCAGCTTAGGATGGTTCCGAGGGGGGGAGCTGTTTTTT. The chain combines TRBV7-2 with TRBJ2-2, with a tentative D call TRBD2 (5 bases). The V gene's germline CDR1 is SGHTA and CDR2 FQGNSA. This CDR3 has 15 residues. V shed 1 base and J shed 8 bases, with 14 bases lying between them.

The chain joins TRBV12-5 to TRBJ2-2; the match to TRBD1 covers 9 bases. The CDR3 covers 19 residues. The V gene's germline CDR1 is LGHNT and CDR2 FRNRAP. V lost 0 bases to trimming and J lost 5 bases; unmatched junction nucleotides: 13. CDR3 DNA sequence: TGTGCTAGTGGTTTGGTTTTCCCCGGGACAGGGACGAGTACCGGGGAGCTGTTTTTT. Its protein is CASGLVFPGTGTSTGELFF.

The V call is TRBV6-6, the J call TRBJ2-1; 10 nucleotides align to TRBD2. Germline-derived CDR1 and CDR2 are MNHNY and SVGAGI (reference sequence). The CDR3 totals 15 residues. Unmatched junction bases numbered 7, after V lost 6 bases and J lost 5 bases. CDR3 sequence (DNA): TGTGCCAGCAGCCAACGGACTAGCGGAAACAATGAGCAGTTCTTC. Translated, it gives CASSQRTSGNNEQFF.

The V and J genes are TRBV7-2 and TRBJ2-7; D call uncertain. CDR1 is SGHTA and CDR2 is FQGNSA in the germline V gene. V shed 1 base and J shed 3 bases, with 7 bases lying between them. This CDR3 comprises 13 residues. The CDR3 bases are TGTGCCAGCAGCTTAGAACGTCTCTACGAGCAGTACTTC. This encodes CASSLERLYEQYF. Supplemented by reference TRBV7-2 and TRBJ2-7, the full variable domain reads GAGVSQSPSNKVTEKGKDVELRCDPISGHTALYWYRQSLGQGLEFLIYFQGNSAPDKSGLPSDRFSAERTGGSVSTLTIQRTQQEDSAVYLCASSLERLYEQYFGPGTRLTVT.

The CDR3 sequence: CASSASDYNEQFF. For the CDR3, the DNA is TGTGCCAGCAGCGCTAGCGACTACAATGAGCAGTTCTTC. The chain recombines TRBV11-3 with TRBJ2-1; weak D call: TRBD2 (6 bases). The CDR3 spans 13 residues. CDR1 and CDR2 (germline): SGHNT, YENEEA. Trimming stripped 5 bases from V and 3 bases from J, with 8 bases between.

The gene calls are TRBV7-2 and TRBJ2-3; no clear D. This CDR3 has 12 amino acids. V was trimmed by 1 base and J by 4 bases, leaving 3 bases between them. Looked up from germline, CDR1 is SGHTA and CDR2 is FQGNSA. The CDR3 spells CASSLVADTQYF. The CDR3 nucleotides are TGTGCCAGCAGCTTAGTCGCAGATACGCAGTATTTT.

This chain links TRBV11-3 with TRBJ2-1; 8 bases fit TRBD2. The V gene end was trimmed by 4 bases and the J gene end by 7 bases; junction bases not matched to a gene: 6. From germline, CDR1 is SGHNT and CDR2 YENEEA. The CDR3 covers 14 residues. CDR3 nucleotides: TGTGCCAGCAGCTGGCGGGGGGCGAAGAATGAGCAGTTCTTC. Translated, it gives CASSWRGAKNEQFF.

The chain joins TRBV9 to TRBJ2-7; TRBD2 might be the D (7 bases). Germline V CDR1 and CDR2: SGDLS, YYNGEE. The germline V and J ends were trimmed by 4 bases and 4 bases, with 21 bases remaining between them. The CDR3 sequence is 16 residues long. In DNA, the CDR3 is TGTGCCAGCAGCCCCGGAGGGGGGGCTCGTAAGTACGAGCAGTACTTC. Its translation is CASSPGGGARKYEQYF.

The genes are TRBV11-1 and TRBJ1-1; D is undetermined. The CDR3 sequence is 13 residues long. The germline V gene encodes CDR1 SGHAT and CDR2 FQDESV (reference sequence). V lost 5 bases and J 1 base, leaving 8 bases between the germline ends. In DNA form, the CDR3 reads TGTGCCAGCAGCCCGAGTGAGAACACTGAAGCTTTCTTT. Translated: CASSPSENTEAFF.

J is TRBJ2-1 and V is TRBV28; D is unresolved. Trimming cost V 5 bases and J 9 bases, with 11 bases left between them. This CDR3 contains 12 residues. Germline V CDR1 and CDR2: MDHEN, SYDVKM. CDR3 bases: TGTGCCAGCAGTCGAGACGGACCTGAGCAGTTCTTC. Protein product: CASSRDGPEQFF.

The chain employs TRBV19 and TRBJ1-1, with TRBD1 as a possible D gene (5 bases). V lost 5 bases and J 3 bases, leaving 16 bases between the germline ends. The germline V gene encodes CDR1 LNHDA and CDR2 SQIVND (reference sequence). The CDR3 is 15 amino acids. CDR3 in amino acids: CASSPRRGGYTEAFF. CDR3 nucleotide sequence: TGTGCCAGTAGTCCCAGGCGTGGGGGTTACACTGAAGCTTTCTTT.

V is TRBV28 and J is TRBJ2-7, with 7 bases matching TRBD1. In germline, CDR1 is MDHEN, CDR2 SYDVKM. The V and J ends lost 6 bases and 2 bases, in that order; junction bases with no gene match: 10. The CDR3 is 15 amino acids. CDR3 in DNA: TGTGCCAGCAGCCCCCCCGGGACAGCCGCCTACGAGCAGTACTTC. Translated: CASSPPGTAAYEQYF.

In this sample, this clone turned up once. Other DNA sequences in the same sample also yield this CDR3. The chain uses TRBV28 and TRBJ1-2; D uncertain. Trimming pared 6 bases from V and 7 bases from J, leaving 6 bases between. Germline V gene data show CDR1 as MDHEN and CDR2 as SYDVKM. The CDR3 covers 10 residues. Here the CDR3 reads CASSSIGYTF. DNA of the CDR3: TGTGCCAGCAGCTCTATTGGCTACACCTTC.

The rearrangement uses TRBV11-2 and TRBJ2-1; 7 bases are a match to TRBD1. Germline CDR1 is SGHAT and CDR2 is FQNNGV. V lost 4 bases to trimming and J lost 9 bases; unmatched junction nucleotides: 3. This CDR3 region has 12 residues. CDR3: CASSSNRGEQFF. In DNA form, the CDR3 reads TGTGCCAGCAGCTCAAACAGGGGTGAGCAGTTCTTC. The full variable domain, in which reference TRBV11-2 and TRBJ2-1 provide the parts outside the CDR3, is EAGVAQSPRYKIIEKRQSVAFWCNPISGHATLYWYQQILGQGPKLLIQFQNNGVVDDSQLPKDRFSAERLKGVDSTLKIQPAKLEDSAVYLCASSSNRGEQFFGPGTRLTVL.

The J gene is TRBJ2-7, the V gene TRBV29-1; D gene ambiguous. Germline CDR1 and CDR2: SQVTM and ANQGSEA. The CDR3 has 12 residues. V gave up 4 bases and J gave up 5 bases, with 12 bases separating them. The CDR3, as DNA: TGCAGCGTTGGGGAAGGCTGGGACGAGCAGTACTTC. It specifies CSVGEGWDEQYF.

The chain couples TRBV18 to TRBJ1-1, with 11 bases matching TRBD1. The germline CDR1 and CDR2 sequences are KGHSH and LQKENI. The V and J ends lost 8 bases and 0 bases, in that order; junction bases with no gene match: 8. This CDR3 comprises 16 residues. CDR3 sequence reads: CASQSGQGGLNTEAFF. The CDR3 nucleotides read TGTGCCAGCCAGTCGGGACAGGGGGGGTTGAACACTGAAGCTTTCTTT.

The chain links TRBV9 to TRBJ2-5; 10 nucleotides align to TRBD2. Unmatched junction bases numbered 9, after V lost 3 bases and J lost 1 base. CDR1 is SGDLS and CDR2 is YYNGEE in the germline V gene. This CDR3 is built from 17 residues. The CDR3 sequence: CASSALGSGRPQETQYF. CDR3 nucleotides: TGTGCCAGCAGCGCCTTGGGTAGCGGGAGGCCCCAAGAGACCCAGTACTTC. Variable domain in full (rest from reference TRBV9 and TRBJ2-5): DSGVTQTPKHLITATGQRVTLRCSPRSGDLSVYWYQQSLDQGLQFLIQYYNGEERAKGNILERFSAQQFPDLHSELNLSSLELGDSALYFCASSALGSGRPQETQYFGPGTRLLVL.

The CDR3 DNA reads TGTGCCAGCAGCTACCGGGGATTTAATTCACCCCTCCACTTT. It specifies CASSYRGFNSPLHF. This rearrangement joins TRBV28 to TRBJ1-6; D gene unclear. The length of the CDR3 is 14 residues. Germline lookup yields CDR1 MDHEN and CDR2 SYDVKM. Trimming shortened V by 6 bases and J by 6 bases, and 12 bases separated the two germline ends.